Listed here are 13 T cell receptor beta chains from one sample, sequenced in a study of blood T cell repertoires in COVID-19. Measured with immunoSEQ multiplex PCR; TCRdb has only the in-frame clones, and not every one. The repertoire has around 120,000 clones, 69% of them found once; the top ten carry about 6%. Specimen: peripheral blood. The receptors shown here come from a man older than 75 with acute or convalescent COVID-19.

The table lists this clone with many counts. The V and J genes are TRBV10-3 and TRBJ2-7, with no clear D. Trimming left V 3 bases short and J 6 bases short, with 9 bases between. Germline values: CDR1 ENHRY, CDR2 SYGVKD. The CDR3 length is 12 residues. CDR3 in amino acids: CAISDQSVEQYF. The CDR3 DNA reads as TGTGCCATCAGTGATCAATCGGTCGAGCAGTACTTC.

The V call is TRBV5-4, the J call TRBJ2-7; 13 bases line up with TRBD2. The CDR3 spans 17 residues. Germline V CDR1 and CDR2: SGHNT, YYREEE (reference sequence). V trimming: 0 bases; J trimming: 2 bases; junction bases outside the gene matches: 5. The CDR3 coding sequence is TGTGCCAGCAGCTTGGAACAGGGACTAGCGGGACCCTACGAGCAGTACTTC. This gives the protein CASSLEQGLAGPYEQYF.

The CDR3 reads CASSEREASPLHF. The CDR3 region has the DNA TGTGCCAGCAGTGAGAGGGAGGCCTCACCCCTCCACTTT. The chain couples TRBV2 to TRBJ1-6; D uncertain. Germline lookup yields CDR1 SNHLY and CDR2 FYNNEI. This CDR3 has 13 residues. The germline V and J ends were trimmed by 3 bases and 10 bases, with 10 bases remaining between them.

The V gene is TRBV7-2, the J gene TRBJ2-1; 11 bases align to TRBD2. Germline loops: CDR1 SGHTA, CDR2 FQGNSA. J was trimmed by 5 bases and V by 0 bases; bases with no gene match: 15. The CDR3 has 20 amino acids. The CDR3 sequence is CASSLAGLGLAGTENNEQFF. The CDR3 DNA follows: TGTGCCAGCAGCTTAGCAGGTTTAGGACTAGCGGGCACCGAAAACAATGAGCAGTTCTTC.

The CDR3 DNA reads as TGTGCCAGTAGTACCTACCTTTCAAGCTCCGAGCAGTACTTC. Its protein is CASSTYLSSSEQYF. V gene TRBV19 combines with J gene TRBJ2-7; D is unclear. Between the trimmed V and J ends, which lost 4 bases and 6 bases, there was a span of 16 bases. Germline V gene data show CDR1 as LNHDA and CDR2 as SQIVND (reference sequence). This CDR3 has 14 residues.

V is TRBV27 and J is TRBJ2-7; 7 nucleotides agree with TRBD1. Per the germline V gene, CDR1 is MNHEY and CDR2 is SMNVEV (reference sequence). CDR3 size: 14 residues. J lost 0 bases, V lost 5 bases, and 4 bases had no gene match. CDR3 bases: TGTGCCAGCAGTCTGAACAGGGGCTCCTACGAGCAGTACTTC. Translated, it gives CASSLNRGSYEQYF.

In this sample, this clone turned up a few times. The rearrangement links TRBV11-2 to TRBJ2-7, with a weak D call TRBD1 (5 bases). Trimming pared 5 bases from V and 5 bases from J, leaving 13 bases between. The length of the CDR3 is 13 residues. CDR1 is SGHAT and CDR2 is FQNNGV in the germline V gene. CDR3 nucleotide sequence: TGTGCCAGCAGCCCCGTCTGGGGCCACGAGCAGTACTTC. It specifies CASSPVWGHEQYF.

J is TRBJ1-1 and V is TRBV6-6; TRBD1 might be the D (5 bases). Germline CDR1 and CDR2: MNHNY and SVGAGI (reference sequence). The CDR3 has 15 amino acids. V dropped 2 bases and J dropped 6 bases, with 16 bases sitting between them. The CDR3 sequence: CASSYTSGLGSEAFF. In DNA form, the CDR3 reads TGTGCCAGCAGTTACACCTCAGGGTTGGGGTCTGAAGCTTTCTTT.

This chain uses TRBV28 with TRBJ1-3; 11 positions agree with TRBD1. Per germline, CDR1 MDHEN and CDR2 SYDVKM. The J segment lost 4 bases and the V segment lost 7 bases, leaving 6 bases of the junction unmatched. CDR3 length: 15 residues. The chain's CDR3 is CASTRTGGSGNTIYF. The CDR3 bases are TGTGCCAGCACCCGGACAGGGGGCTCAGGAAACACCATATATTTT.

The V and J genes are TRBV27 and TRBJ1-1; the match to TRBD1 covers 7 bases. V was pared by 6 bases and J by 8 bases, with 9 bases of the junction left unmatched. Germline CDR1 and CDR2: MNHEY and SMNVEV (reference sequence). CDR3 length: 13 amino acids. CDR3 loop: CASSYRGGVEAFF. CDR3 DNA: TGTGCCAGCAGCTACAGGGGCGGAGTCGAAGCTTTCTTT.

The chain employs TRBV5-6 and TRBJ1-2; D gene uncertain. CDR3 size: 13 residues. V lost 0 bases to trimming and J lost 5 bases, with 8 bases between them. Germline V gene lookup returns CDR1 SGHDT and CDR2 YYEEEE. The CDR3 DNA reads TGTGCCAGCAGCTTGGTGGCCGTATATGGCTACACCTTC. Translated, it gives CASSLVAVYGYTF.

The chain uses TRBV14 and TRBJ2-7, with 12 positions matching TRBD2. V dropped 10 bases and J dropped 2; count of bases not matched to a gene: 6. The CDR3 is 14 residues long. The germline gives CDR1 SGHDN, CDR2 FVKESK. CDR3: CATPSGRVTYEQYF. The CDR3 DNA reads TGTGCCACTCCTAGCGGGAGGGTTACCTACGAGCAGTACTTC.

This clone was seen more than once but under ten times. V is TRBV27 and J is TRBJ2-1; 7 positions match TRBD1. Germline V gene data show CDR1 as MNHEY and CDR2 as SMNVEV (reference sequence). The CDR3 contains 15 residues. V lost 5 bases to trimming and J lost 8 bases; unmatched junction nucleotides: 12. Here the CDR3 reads CASSPRRQGLYEQFF. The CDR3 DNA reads TGTGCCAGCAGTCCGCGCCGACAGGGTCTCTATGAGCAGTTCTTC.